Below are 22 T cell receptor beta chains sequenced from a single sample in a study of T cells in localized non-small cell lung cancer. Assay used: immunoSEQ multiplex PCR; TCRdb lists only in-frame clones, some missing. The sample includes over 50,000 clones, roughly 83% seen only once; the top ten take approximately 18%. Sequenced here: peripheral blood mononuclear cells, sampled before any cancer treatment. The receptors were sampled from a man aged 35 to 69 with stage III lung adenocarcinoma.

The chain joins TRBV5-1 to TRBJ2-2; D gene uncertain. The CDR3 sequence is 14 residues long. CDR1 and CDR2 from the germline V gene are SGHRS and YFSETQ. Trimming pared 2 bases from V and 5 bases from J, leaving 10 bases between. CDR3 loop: CASSFRMGTGELFF. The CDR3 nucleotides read TGCGCCAGCAGCTTTCGGATGGGGACCGGGGAGCTGTTTTTT.

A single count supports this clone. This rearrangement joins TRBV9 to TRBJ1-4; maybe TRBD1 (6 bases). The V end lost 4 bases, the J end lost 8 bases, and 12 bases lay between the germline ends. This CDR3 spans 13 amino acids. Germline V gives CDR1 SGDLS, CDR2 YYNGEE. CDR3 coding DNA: TGTGCCAGCAGCACGAACCAGGGGGAAAAACTGTTTTTT. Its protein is CASSTNQGEKLFF.

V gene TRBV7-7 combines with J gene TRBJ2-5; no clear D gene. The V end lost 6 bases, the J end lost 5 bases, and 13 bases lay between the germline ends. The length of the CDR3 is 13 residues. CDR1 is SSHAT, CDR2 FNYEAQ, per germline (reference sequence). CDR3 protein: CASRRAPRETQYF. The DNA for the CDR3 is TGTGCCAGCAGGCGCGCTCCGAGGGAGACCCAGTACTTC.

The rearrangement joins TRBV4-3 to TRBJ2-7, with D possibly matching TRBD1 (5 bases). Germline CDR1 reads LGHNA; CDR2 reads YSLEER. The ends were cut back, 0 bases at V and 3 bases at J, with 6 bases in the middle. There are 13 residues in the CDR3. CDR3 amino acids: CASSQEQGYEQYF. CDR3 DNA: TGCGCCAGCAGCCAAGAGCAGGGCTACGAGCAGTACTTC.

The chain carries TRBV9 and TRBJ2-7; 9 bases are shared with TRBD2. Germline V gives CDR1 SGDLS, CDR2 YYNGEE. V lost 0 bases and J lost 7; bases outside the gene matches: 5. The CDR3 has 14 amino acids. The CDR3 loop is CASSVGLAGIEQYF. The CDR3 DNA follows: TGTGCCAGCAGCGTAGGGCTAGCGGGGATAGAGCAGTACTTC. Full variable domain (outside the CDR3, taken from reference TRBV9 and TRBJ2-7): DSGVTQTPKHLITATGQRVTLRCSPRSGDLSVYWYQQSLDQGLQFLIQYYNGEERAKGNILERFSAQQFPDLHSELNLSSLELGDSALYFCASSVGLAGIEQYFGPGTRLTVT.

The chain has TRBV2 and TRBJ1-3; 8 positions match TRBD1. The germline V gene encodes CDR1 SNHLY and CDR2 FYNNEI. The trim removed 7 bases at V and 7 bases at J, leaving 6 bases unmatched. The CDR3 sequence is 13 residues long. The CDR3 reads CASKTQGDNTIYF. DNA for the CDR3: TGTGCCAGCAAAACACAGGGGGATAACACCATATATTTT.

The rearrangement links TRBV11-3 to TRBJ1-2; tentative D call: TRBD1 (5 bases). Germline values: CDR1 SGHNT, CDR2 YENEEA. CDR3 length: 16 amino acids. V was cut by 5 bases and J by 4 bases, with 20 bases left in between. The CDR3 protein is CASSPGRVGYSYGYTF. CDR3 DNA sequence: TGTGCCAGCAGCCCGGGACGGGTGGGGTATAGCTATGGCTACACCTTC.

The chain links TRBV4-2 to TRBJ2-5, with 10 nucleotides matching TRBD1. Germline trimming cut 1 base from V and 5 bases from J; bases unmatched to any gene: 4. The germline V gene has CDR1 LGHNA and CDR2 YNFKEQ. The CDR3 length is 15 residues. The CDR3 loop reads CASSQGQGAEETQYF. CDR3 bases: TGTGCCAGCAGCCAAGGACAGGGGGCTGAGGAGACCCAGTACTTC.

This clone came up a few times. CDR3 sequence: CASSVSGTSGRGEQFF. The CDR3 coding sequence is TGTGCCAGCAGCGTCTCCGGGACTAGCGGGAGAGGTGAGCAGTTCTTC. The chain employs TRBV9 and TRBJ2-1; 14 nucleotides agree with TRBD2. The germline V gene encodes CDR1 SGDLS and CDR2 YYNGEE. V trimming: 2 bases; J trimming: 9 bases; junction bases outside the gene matches: 7. The CDR3 sequence is 16 residues long.

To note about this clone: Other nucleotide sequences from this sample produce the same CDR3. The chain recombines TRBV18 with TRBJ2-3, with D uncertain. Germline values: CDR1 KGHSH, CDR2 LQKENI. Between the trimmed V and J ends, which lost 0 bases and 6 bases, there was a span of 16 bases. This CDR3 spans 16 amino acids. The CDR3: CASSPPGAQNGDTQYF. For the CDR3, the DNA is TGTGCCAGCTCACCACCAGGAGCGCAGAATGGGGATACGCAGTATTTT.

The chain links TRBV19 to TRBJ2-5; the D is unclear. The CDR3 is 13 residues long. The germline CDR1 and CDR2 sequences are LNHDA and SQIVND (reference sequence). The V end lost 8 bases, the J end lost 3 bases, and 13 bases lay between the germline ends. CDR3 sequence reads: CASSSRAEETQYF. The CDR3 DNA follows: TGTGCCAGTTCTAGTCGGGCGGAAGAGACCCAGTACTTC.

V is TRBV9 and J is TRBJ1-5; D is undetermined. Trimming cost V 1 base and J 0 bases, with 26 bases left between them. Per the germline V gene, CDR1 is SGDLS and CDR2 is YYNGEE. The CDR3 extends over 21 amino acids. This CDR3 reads CASSVRRSNSLMVNSNQPQHF. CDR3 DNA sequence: TGTGCCAGCAGCGTACGTCGGTCGAACAGCCTGATGGTGAATAGCAATCAGCCCCAGCATTTT.

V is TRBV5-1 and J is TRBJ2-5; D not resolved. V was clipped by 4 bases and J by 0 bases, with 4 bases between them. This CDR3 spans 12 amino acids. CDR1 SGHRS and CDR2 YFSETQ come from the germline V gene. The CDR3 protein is CASSLYQETQYF. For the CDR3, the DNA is TGCGCCAGCAGCCTGTACCAAGAGACCCAGTACTTC.

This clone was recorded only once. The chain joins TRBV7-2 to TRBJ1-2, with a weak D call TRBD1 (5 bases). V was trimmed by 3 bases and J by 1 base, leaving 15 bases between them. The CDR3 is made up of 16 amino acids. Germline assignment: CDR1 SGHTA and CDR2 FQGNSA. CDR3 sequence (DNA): TGTGCCAGCAGCTTTCTGTCCGGGACGGATAACTATGGCTACACCTTC. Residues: CASSFLSGTDNYGYTF.

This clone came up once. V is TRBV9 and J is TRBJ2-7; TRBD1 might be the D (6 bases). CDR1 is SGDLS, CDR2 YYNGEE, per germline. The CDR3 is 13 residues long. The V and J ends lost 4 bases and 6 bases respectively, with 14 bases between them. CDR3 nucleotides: TGTGCCAGCAGCCCACAGGGAAGTGGCGAGCAGTACTTC. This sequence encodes CASSPQGSGEQYF. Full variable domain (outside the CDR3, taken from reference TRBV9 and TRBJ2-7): DSGVTQTPKHLITATGQRVTLRCSPRSGDLSVYWYQQSLDQGLQFLIQYYNGEERAKGNILERFSAQQFPDLHSELNLSSLELGDSALYFCASSPQGSGEQYFGPGTRLTVT.

CDR3 in amino acids: CSVWGQGTTDTQYF. The CDR3 nucleotides are TGCAGCGTTTGGGGACAGGGGACCACAGATACGCAGTATTTT. The V gene is TRBV29-1, the J gene TRBJ2-3, with 10 bases aligning to TRBD1. The germline V gene has CDR1 SQVTM and CDR2 ANQGSEA. CDR3 length: 14 amino acids. The V and J ends lost 5 bases and 2 bases, in that order; junction bases with no gene match: 4.

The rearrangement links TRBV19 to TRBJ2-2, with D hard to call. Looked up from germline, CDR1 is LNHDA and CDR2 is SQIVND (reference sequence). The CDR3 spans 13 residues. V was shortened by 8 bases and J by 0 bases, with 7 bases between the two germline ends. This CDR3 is CASADANTGELFF. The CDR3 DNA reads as TGTGCCAGTGCGGACGCGAACACCGGGGAGCTGTTTTTT.

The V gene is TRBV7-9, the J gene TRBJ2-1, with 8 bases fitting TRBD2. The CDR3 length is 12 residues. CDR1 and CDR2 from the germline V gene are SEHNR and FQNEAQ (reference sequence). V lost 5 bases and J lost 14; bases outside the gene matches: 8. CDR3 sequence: CASSVSGEKKFF. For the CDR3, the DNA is TGTGCCAGCAGCGTTAGCGGGGAAAAGAAGTTCTTC.

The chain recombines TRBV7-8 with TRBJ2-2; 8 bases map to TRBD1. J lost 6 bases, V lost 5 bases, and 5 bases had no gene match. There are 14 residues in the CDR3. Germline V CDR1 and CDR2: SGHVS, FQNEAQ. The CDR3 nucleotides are TGTGCCAGCAGCGCCGGACAGGGTGCCGGGGAGCTGTTTTTT. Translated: CASSAGQGAGELFF.

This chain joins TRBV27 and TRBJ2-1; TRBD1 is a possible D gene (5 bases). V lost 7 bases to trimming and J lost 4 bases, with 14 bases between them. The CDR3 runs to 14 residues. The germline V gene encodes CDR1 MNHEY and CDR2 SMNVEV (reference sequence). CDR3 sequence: CASTQVGPYNEQFF. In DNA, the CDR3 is TGTGCCAGCACCCAGGTGGGGCCATACAATGAGCAGTTCTTC.

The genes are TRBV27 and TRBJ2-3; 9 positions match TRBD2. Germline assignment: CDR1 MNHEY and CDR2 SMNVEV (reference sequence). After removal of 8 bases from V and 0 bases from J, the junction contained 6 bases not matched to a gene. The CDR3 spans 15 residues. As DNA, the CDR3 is TGTGCCAGCGTGGGCGGGAGGGAGAGCACAGATACGCAGTATTTT. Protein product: CASVGGRESTDTQYF.

The CDR3 DNA sequence: TGTGCCAGCGCGGGACAGGGGGCCTATGGCTACACCTTC. It codes for CASAGQGAYGYTF. V and J are TRBV19 and TRBJ1-2; TRBD1 aligns across 12 bases. The V gene's germline CDR1 is LNHDA and CDR2 SQIVND (reference sequence). The CDR3 runs to 13 residues. J gave up 4 bases and V 9 bases, and 3 bases lay outside the gene matches.